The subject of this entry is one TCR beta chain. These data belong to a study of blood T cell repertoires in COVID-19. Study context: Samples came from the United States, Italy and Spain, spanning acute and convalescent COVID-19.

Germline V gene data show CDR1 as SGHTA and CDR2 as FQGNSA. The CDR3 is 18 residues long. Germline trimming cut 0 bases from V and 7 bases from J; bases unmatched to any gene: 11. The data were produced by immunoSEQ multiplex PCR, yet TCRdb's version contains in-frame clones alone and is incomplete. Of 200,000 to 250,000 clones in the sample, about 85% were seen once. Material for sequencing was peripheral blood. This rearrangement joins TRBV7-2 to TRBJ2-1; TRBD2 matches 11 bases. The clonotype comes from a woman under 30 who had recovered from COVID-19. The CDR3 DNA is TGTGCCAGCAGCTTAGCGGGGGCCCGACTAGCGGGATCAAATGAGCAGTTCTTC. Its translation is CASSLAGARLAGSNEQFF.